The 17 T cell receptor beta chains in this list originate from one sample, sequenced in a study of T-cell reconstitution after alpha-beta-depleted transplantation in children. The library targeted TCRbeta and was prepared with unique molecular identifiers. TCRdb fed the PCR reads into MiXCR, producing one record per CDR3 protein. This table holds some 300,000 distinct CDR3 sequences, over 7% found once. Antigens for these TCRs are unknown. Findings and limits, study-wide: At the one-year point after transplant, T-cell counts and TCRbeta diversity were found to come mostly from T cells that had been newly produced.

Sequences were derived from peripheral blood, sampled 360 days after TCRalphabeta/CD19-depleted stem cell transplant. The receptor source for this set is a female patient aged 2 to 10 who had a stem cell transplant for Fanconi anemia, so the T cells may come from the graft donor.

This clonotype was observed many times. CDR3 DNA sequence: TGCGCCAGCAGCCAATTTTCAGCAGCTGGAAACACCATATATTTT. Its translation is CASSQFSAAGNTIYF. The rearrangement joins TRBV4-3 to TRBJ1-3; D gene ambiguous. Germline V CDR1 and CDR2: LGHNA, YSLEER. This CDR3 contains 15 residues. The V and J ends lost 2 bases and 2 bases respectively, with 10 bases between them.

The table lists this clonotype with a few counts. This chain uses TRBV6-2 or TRBV6-3 with TRBJ1-2; 10 nucleotides match TRBD1. Per germline, CDR1 MNHEY and CDR2 SVGEGT. This CDR3 comprises 14 residues. Germline trimming cut 6 bases from V and 8 bases from J; bases unmatched to any gene: 9. The CDR3 loop is CASRFSGTGDGYTF. In nucleotides, the CDR3 is TGTGCCAGCAGATTTTCCGGGACAGGGGACGGCTACACCTTC.

At least ten counts were recorded for this clonotype. J is TRBJ2-4 and V is TRBV13; D is possibly TRBD1 or TRBD2 (5 bases each). The CDR3 is 14 residues long. V was cut by 4 bases and J by 6 bases, with 13 bases left in between. CDR1 is PRHDT, CDR2 FYEKMQ, per germline (reference sequence). DNA of the CDR3: TGTGCCAGCAGCTCTACAGGACGGGGAAACATTCAGTACTTC. Its translation is CASSSTGRGNIQYF.

This clonotype was seen a handful of times. The chain is built from TRBV9 and TRBJ2-3; a possible D gene is TRBD2 (5 bases). The CDR3 contains 15 residues. Per germline, CDR1 SGDLS and CDR2 YYNGEE. Deletions cut 2 bases from V and 2 bases from J, with 12 bases between. CDR3 amino acids: CASSVGSGVTDTQYF. The CDR3 region has the DNA TGTGCCAGCAGCGTTGGAAGCGGAGTCACAGATACGCAGTATTTT.

This clonotype was counted at least ten times. The chain combines TRBV6-2 or TRBV6-3 with TRBJ2-2, with D perhaps assigned TRBD1 or TRBD2 (5 bases each). This CDR3 comprises 12 residues. The V end was cut by 7 bases, the J end by 6 bases, with 9 bases between. CDR1 MNHEY and CDR2 SVGEGT come from the germline V gene. This CDR3 reads CASTRGAGELFF. DNA for the CDR3: TGTGCCAGCACGAGGGGAGCCGGGGAGCTGTTTTTT.

V and J are TRBV7-9 and TRBJ2-5; D is uncertain. V lost 2 bases and J lost 4, with 14 bases in between. The CDR3 has 15 residues. Germline CDR1 reads SEHNR; CDR2 reads FQNEAQ (reference sequence). CDR3 protein: CASSLRTQAIETQYF. Written as DNA, the CDR3 is TGTGCCAGCAGCTTAAGGACCCAAGCGATAGAGACCCAGTACTTC. The entire variable domain, with the rest obtained from reference TRBV7-9 and TRBJ2-5, is as follows: DTGVSQNPRHKITKRGQNVTFRCDPISEHNRLYWYRQTLGQGPEFLTYFQNEAQLEKSRLLSDRFSAERPKGSFSTLEIQRTEQGDSAMYLCASSLRTQAIETQYFGPGTRLLVL.

This clonotype was seen a handful of times. The CDR3 protein is CASRHQGADTGELFF. CDR3 DNA sequence: TGTGCCAGCAGACATCAGGGGGCCGACACCGGGGAGCTGTTTTTT. The V and J genes are TRBV6-1 and TRBJ2-2; 8 positions match TRBD1. The CDR3 runs to 15 residues. V was clipped by 6 bases and J by 3 bases; unmatched bases: 6. Germline V gene sequence: CDR1 MNHNS, CDR2 SASEGT.

This clonotype was found many times. The chain recombines TRBV25-1 with TRBJ2-7; the match to TRBD1 covers 8 bases. Germline V CDR1 and CDR2: MGHDK, SYGVNS. V shed 4 bases and J 0 bases; nucleotides not matched to a gene: 8. The CDR3 consists of 16 residues. CDR3 in DNA: TGTGCCAGCAGTGGCCTCGGGACAGGAGACTCCTACGAGCAGTACTTC. Translation: CASSGLGTGDSYEQYF.

This clonotype was detected many times. V and J are TRBV5-1 and TRBJ2-1, with 7 bases fitting TRBD1. The CDR3 covers 15 residues. The junction had 5 bases not matched to a gene; V was cut back by 1 base and J by 4 bases. Looked up from germline, CDR1 is SGHRS and CDR2 is YFSETQ. Here the CDR3 reads CASSLTGTVYNEQFF. The CDR3 coding sequence is TGCGCCAGCAGCTTGACCGGGACAGTTTACAATGAGCAGTTCTTC.

The rearrangement joins TRBV11-1 to TRBJ2-1; D unresolved. This CDR3 comprises 15 residues. V lost 5 bases, J lost 0 bases, and 11 bases lay in between. The V gene's germline CDR1 is SGHAT and CDR2 FQDESV (reference sequence). The CDR3 sequence is CASSASLSSYNEQFF. The CDR3 DNA reads TGTGCCAGCAGCGCCAGCCTCAGCTCCTACAATGAGCAGTTCTTC.

There are many counts of this clonotype. The rearrangement uses TRBV5-1 and TRBJ1-4; maybe TRBD1 (6 bases). The CDR3 is 15 residues long. Germline V gene sequence: CDR1 SGHRS, CDR2 YFSETQ. Trimming left V 4 bases short and J 7 bases short, with 17 bases between. CDR3 nucleotides: TGCGCCAGCAGCCTTTCCTCAGGGGCTGGTGAAAAACTGTTTTTT. It yields the protein CASSLSSGAGEKLFF.

The table lists this clonotype with many counts. This chain connects TRBV7-9 to TRBJ2-7; the D is unclear. Looked up from germline, CDR1 is SEHNR and CDR2 is FQNEAQ (reference sequence). The CDR3 contains 12 residues. Trimming shortened V by 3 bases and J by 5 bases, and 8 bases separated the two germline ends. As DNA, the CDR3 is TGTGCCAGCAGCTTGTCGGTGAACGAGCAGTACTTC. Translating it yields CASSLSVNEQYF.

This clonotype was observed many times. The rearrangement links TRBV3-1 to TRBJ2-5; D tentatively reads TRBD1 or TRBD2 (5 bases each). CDR3 size: 14 residues. The V and J ends lost 3 bases and 2 bases respectively, with 10 bases between them. Germline loops: CDR1 LGHDT, CDR2 YNNKEL (reference sequence). CDR3 DNA sequence: TGTGCCAGCAGCCAGTCGGGACCTCAAGAGACCCAGTACTTC. This sequence encodes CASSQSGPQETQYF.

In this sample, this clonotype turned up a few times. This chain joins TRBV7-9 and TRBJ1-1; D remains unclear. Germline assignment: CDR1 SEHNR and CDR2 FQNEAQ (reference sequence). V lost 1 base and J 4 bases, leaving 16 bases between the germline ends. The CDR3 runs to 16 residues. The CDR3 coding sequence is TGTGCCAGCAGCTTAGTCCTTAGGCGGGGAGGCACTGAAGCTTTCTTT. Residues: CASSLVLRRGGTEAFF.

This clonotype was detected a few times. This chain uses TRBV2 with TRBJ1-4, with 9 bases aligning to TRBD1. The germline CDR1 and CDR2 sequences are SNHLY and FYNNEI. The CDR3 length is 17 residues. Unmatched junction bases numbered 12, after V lost 6 bases and J lost 4 bases. The CDR3 DNA reads TGTGCCAGCAGAGAAAGGCCCTGGGGACAGGGTAATGAAAAACTGTTTTTT. It translates to CASRERPWGQGNEKLFF. Looking up the rest from reference TRBV2 and TRBJ1-4 gives the full variable domain: EPEVTQTPSHQVTQMGQEVILRCVPISNHLYFYWYRQILGQKVEFLVSFYNNEISEKSEIFDDQFSVERPDGSNFTLKIRSTKLEDSAMYFCASRERPWGQGNEKLFFGSGTQLSVL.

This clonotype was seen at least ten times. The chain combines TRBV12-3 or TRBV12-4 with TRBJ2-7; 9 nucleotides line up with TRBD1. Trimming at V came to 7 bases and at J to 3 bases, leaving 7 bases not matched to a gene. CDR3 length: 14 residues. CDR3 in DNA: TGTGCCAGCACCTTGGACAGGGGTGGCTACGAGCAGTACTTC. It yields the protein CASTLDRGGYEQYF.

In regard to this clonotype: One end of the junction is discordant with germline, which a read error may explain. This chain links TRBV7-6 with TRBJ2-1; no clear D. The germline V gene encodes CDR1 SGHVS and CDR2 FNYEAQ. The CDR3 runs to 15 residues. As DNA, the CDR3 is TGTGCCAGCAGCCCAGACAAGAGCTCCTACAATGAGCAGCTCTTC. It is translated as CASSPDKSSYNEQLF.